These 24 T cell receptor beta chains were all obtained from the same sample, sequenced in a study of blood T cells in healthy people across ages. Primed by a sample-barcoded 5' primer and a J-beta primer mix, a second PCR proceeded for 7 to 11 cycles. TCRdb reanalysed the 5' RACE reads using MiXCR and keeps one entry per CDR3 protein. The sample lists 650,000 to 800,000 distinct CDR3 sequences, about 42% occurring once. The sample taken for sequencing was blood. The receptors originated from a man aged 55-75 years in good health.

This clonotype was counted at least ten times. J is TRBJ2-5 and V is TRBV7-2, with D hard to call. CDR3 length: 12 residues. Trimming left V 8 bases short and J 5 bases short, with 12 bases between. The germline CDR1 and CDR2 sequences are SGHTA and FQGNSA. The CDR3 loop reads CASSYYGETQYF. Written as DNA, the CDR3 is TGTGCCAGCTCCTACTATGGGGAGACCCAGTACTTC. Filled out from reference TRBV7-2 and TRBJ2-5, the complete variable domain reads GAGVSQSPSNKVTEKGKDVELRCDPISGHTALYWYRQSLGQGLEFLIYFQGNSAPDKSGLPSDRFSAERTGGSVSTLTIQRTQQEDSAVYLCASSYYGETQYFGPGTRLLVL.

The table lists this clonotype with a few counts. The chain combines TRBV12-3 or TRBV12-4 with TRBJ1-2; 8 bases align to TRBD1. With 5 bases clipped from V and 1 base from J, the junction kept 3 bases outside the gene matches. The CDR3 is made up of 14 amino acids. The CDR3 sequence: CASSRTGFNYGYTF. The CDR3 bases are TGTGCCAGCAGTCGGACAGGGTTTAACTATGGCTACACCTTC.

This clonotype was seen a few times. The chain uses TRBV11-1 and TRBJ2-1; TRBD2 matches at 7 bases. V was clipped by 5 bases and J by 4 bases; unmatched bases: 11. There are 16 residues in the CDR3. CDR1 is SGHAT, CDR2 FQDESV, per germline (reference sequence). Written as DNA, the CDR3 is TGTGCCAGCAGCCGCTTGGTGCGGGGGTATTACAATGAGCAGTTCTTC. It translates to CASSRLVRGYYNEQFF.

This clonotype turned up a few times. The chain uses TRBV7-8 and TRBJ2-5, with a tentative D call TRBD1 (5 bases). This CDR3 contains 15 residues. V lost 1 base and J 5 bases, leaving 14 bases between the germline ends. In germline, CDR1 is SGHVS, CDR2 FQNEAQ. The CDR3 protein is CASSLEAGMVETQYF. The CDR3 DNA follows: TGTGCCAGCAGCTTAGAAGCAGGGATGGTGGAGACCCAGTACTTC.

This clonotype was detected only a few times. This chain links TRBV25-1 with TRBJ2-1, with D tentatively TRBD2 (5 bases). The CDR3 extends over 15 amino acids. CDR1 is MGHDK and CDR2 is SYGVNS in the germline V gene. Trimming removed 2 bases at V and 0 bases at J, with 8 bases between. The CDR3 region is CASSEITSSYNEQFF. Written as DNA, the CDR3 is TGTGCCAGCAGTGAAATAACTAGCTCCTACAATGAGCAGTTCTTC.

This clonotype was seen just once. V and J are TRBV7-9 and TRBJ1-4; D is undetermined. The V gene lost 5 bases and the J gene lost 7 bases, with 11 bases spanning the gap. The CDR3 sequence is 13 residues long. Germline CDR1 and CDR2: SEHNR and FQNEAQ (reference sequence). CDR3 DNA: TGTGCCAGCAGCGCCGACATCGGTGAAAAACTGTTTTTT. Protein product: CASSADIGEKLFF.

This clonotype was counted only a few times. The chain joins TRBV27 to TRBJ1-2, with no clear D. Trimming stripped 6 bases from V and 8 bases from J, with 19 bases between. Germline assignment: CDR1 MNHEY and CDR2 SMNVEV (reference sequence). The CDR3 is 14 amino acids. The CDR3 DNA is TGTGCCAGCAGCCCAACGGAGAGGTTCGGGGGCTACACCTTC. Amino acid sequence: CASSPTERFGGYTF.

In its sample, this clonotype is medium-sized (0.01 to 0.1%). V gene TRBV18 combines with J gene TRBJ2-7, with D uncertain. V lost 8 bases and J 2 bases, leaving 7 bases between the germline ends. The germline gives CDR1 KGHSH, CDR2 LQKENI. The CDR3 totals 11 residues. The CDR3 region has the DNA TGTGCCAGCAGCCCCGCCTACGAGCAGTACTTC. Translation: CASSPAYEQYF.

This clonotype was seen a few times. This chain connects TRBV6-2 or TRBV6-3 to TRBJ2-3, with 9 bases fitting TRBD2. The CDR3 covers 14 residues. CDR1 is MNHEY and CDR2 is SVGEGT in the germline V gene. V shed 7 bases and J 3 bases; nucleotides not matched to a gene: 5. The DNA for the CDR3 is TGTGCCAGCAACCTAGCGGGGCGTACAGATACGCAGTATTTT. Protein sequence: CASNLAGRTDTQYF.

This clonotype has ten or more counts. The CDR3 DNA reads TGTGCCAGCACCTCAGGGATCCTTGCAAATCAGCCCCAGCATTTT. Translation gives CASTSGILANQPQHF. The chain combines TRBV5-6 with TRBJ1-5, with D perhaps TRBD1 (5 bases). The V gene's germline CDR1 is SGHDT and CDR2 YYEEEE. CDR3 length: 15 residues. The V and J ends lost 6 bases and 4 bases respectively, with 17 bases between them.

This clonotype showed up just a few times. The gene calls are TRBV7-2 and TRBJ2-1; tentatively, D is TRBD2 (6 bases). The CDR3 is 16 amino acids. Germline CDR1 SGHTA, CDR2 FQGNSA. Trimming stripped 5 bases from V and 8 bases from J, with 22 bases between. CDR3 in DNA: TGTGCCAGCAGCCCCCGTTTGCGGGGATCCAGGGATGAGCAGTTCTTC. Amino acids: CASSPRLRGSRDEQFF.

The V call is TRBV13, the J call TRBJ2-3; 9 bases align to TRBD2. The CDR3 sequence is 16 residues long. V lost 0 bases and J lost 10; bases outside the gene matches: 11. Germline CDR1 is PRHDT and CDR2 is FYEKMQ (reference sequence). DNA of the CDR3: TGTGCCAGCAGCTTAGGCCTAGCGGGGCCCGGTATGGCGCAGTATTTT. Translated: CASSLGLAGPGMAQYF.

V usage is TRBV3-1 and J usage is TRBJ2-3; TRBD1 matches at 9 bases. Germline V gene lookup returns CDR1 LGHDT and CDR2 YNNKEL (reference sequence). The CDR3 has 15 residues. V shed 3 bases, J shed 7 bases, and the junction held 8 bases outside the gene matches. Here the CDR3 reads CASSHRDRAGNTQYF. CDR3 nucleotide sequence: TGTGCCAGCAGCCACCGGGACAGGGCAGGAAATACGCAGTATTTT.

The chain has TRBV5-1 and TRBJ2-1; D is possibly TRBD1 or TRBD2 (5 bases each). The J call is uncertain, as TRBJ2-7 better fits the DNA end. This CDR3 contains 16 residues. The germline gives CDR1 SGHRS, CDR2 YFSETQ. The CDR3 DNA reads TGCGCCAGCAGCTTGGTCGGGGACCTCTCCTACAATGAGCAGTACTTC. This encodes CASSLVGDLSYNEQYF.

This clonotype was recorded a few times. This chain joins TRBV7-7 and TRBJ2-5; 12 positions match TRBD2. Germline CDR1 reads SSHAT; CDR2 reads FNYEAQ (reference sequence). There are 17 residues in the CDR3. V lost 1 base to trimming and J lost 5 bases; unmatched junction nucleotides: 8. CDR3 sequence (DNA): TGTGCCAGCAGCTTAGGCCGACTAGCGGGGGCCCTGGAGACCCAGTACTTC. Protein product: CASSLGRLAGALETQYF. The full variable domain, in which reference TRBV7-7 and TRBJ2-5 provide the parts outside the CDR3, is GAGVSQSPRYKVTKRGQDVTLRCDPISSHATLYWYQQALGQGPEFLTYFNYEAQPDKSGLPSDRFSAERPEGSISTLTIQRTEQRDSAMYRCASSLGRLAGALETQYFGPGTRLLVL.

CDR3 nucleotides: TGTGCCAGCAGCTTGGGAGGGACAGGGGGCCACGAGCAGTACTTC. It yields the protein CASSLGGTGGHEQYF. This chain joins TRBV5-6 and TRBJ2-7, with 12 bases matching TRBD1. The junction had 3 bases not matched to a gene; V was cut back by 0 bases and J by 5 bases. CDR3 size: 15 residues. Germline values: CDR1 SGHDT, CDR2 YYEEEE.

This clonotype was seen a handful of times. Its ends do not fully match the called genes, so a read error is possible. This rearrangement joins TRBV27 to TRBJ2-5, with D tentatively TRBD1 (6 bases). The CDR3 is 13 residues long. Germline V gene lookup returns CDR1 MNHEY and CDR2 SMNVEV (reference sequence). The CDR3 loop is CASSVSGQETQYF. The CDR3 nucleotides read TGTGCCAGCAGTGTATCAGGACAGGAGACCCAGTACTTC.

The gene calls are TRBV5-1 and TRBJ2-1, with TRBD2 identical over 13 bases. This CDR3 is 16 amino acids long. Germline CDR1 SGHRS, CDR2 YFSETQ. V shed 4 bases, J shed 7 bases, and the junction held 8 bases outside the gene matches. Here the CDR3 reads CASSRTSGGASNEQFF. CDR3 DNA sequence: TGCGCCAGCAGCCGAACTAGCGGGGGGGCTAGTAATGAGCAGTTCTTC.

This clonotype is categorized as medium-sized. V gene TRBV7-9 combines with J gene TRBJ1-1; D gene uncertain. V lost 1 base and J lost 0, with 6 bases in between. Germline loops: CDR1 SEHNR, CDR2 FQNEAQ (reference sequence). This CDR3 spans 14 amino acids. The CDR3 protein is CASSLVQMNTEAFF. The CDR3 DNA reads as TGTGCCAGCAGCTTAGTACAGATGAACACTGAAGCTTTCTTT.

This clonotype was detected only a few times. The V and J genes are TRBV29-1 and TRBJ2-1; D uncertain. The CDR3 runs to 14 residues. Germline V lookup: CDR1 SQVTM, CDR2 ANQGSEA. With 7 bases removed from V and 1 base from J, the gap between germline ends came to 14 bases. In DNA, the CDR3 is TGCAGCGCAGAGCAGCCAGCTTCCTACAATGAGCAGTTCTTC. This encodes CSAEQPASYNEQFF.

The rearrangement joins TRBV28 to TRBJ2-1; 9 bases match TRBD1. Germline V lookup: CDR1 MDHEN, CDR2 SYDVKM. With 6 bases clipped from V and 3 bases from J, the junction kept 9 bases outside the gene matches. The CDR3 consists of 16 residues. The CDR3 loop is CASRTSRQGVYNEQFF. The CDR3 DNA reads TGTGCCAGCAGAACCTCGAGACAGGGGGTCTACAATGAGCAGTTCTTC.

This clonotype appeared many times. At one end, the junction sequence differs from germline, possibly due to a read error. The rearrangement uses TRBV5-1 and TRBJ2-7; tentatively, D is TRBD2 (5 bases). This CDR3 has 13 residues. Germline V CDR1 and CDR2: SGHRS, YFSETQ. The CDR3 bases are TGTGCCAGCAGCCCCCGGGAAGGCTACGAGCAGTACTTC. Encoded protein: CASSPREGYEQYF.

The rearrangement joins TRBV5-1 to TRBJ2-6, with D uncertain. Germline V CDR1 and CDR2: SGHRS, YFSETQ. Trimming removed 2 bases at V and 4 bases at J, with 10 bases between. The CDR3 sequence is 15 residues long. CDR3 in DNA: TGCGCCAGCAGCTTCTCCGAACCCGGGGCCAACGTCCTGACTTTC. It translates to CASSFSEPGANVLTF.

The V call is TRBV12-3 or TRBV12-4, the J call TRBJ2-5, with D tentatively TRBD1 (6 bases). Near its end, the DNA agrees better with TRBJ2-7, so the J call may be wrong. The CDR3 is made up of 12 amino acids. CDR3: CASTTGIHEQYF. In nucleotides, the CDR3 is TGTGCCAGCACAACAGGGATCCACGAGCAGTACTTC.